These T cell receptor beta chains were read from a single sample in a study of vaccination and CD4 T cells after COVID-19. These receptors lack a known antigen. TCRdb called the PCR reads again in MiXCR, with one record for every CDR3 protein. The data contain over 10,000 distinct CDR3 sequences, approximately 56% of them singletons. Sequencing was carried out using CD4+ T cells from blood, cultured in vitro. These receptors were obtained from a human donor who had recovered from COVID-19. Each CDR3 is given with its conserved first and last residue. The D gene is left open where the match is weak. Clone size is shown for a subset of rows, as once, few, many or a class of expanded clone.

j_call v_call clone_size d_call cdr3_aa
TRBJ2-3 TRBV6-1 once NA CASIQSSSTDTQYF
TRBJ2-5 TRBV20-1 few NA CSVPMRAGQETQYF
TRBJ1-2 TRBV21-1 NA NA CASSKEGRRQVGYTF
TRBJ1-2 TRBV20-1 NA NA CSASRGPLYGYTF
TRBJ2-2 TRBV7-3 NA TRBD1 CASSSGQLYTGELFF
TRBJ1-1 TRBV20-1 NA NA CSALRVGTKAFF
TRBJ2-4 TRBV7-2 NA TRBD1 CASSTTGGNIQYF
TRBJ2-5 TRBV20-1 NA TRBD2 CSAREVAGGLKTQYF
TRBJ1-2 TRBV6-1 NA TRBD1 CASTNPGGNHGYTF
TRBJ2-2 TRBV19 NA TRBD2 CASSPVVAGSRELFF
TRBJ2-3 TRBV2 NA NA CASSDRSDTQYF
TRBJ2-3 TRBV4-1 NA NA CASSQTGPSTDTQYF
TRBJ2-5 TRBV25-1 NA NA CASSFREKETQYF
TRBJ1-3 TRBV6-1 NA NA CASKMGTADSGNTIYF
TRBJ2-3 TRBV20-1 NA NA CSAGDLGTDTQYF
TRBJ2-1 TRBV10-3 NA TRBD1 CAISVRGLEQFF
TRBJ2-2 TRBV7-9 NA NA CASRAQVAGELFF
TRBJ2-3 TRBV10-3 NA NA CAISYQGEPTDTQYF
TRBJ1-2 TRBV25-1 few NA CASSHLGEVGDNYGYTF
TRBJ2-3 TRBV4-2 NA TRBD1 CASSQTGVPDTQYF
TRBJ2-5 TRBV2 NA NA CASVGQQETQYF
TRBJ1-3 TRBV29-1 NA NA CSVRTVGNTIYF
TRBJ2-5 TRBV4-3 NA NA CASSQGNRAEETQYF
TRBJ2-3 TRBV10-3 few NA CATGGEAADTQYF
TRBJ1-6 TRBV7-3 NA NA CASSLSGGNSPLHF
TRBJ2-1 TRBV10-3 NA TRBD2 CAISESLVAGGPDTQFF
TRBJ2-7 TRBV19 NA TRBD2 CASSIRLAGANEQYF
TRBJ2-1 TRBV7-2 NA TRBD2 CASSSRLAGNEQFF
TRBJ2-1 TRBV6-1 NA TRBD2 CASSRTSGAYNEQFF
TRBJ2-2 TRBV19 NA TRBD1 CASSPGQDTGELFF
TRBJ2-3 TRBV7-2 NA NA CASSLVGGTDTQYF
TRBJ2-1 TRBV20-1 NA NA CSARVPSHNEQFF
TRBJ1-5 TRBV6-2/TRBV6-3 NA TRBD1 CASGQGAWGNQPQHF
TRBJ2-6 TRBV7-3 few NA CASSLTMGSGANVLTF
TRBJ1-6 TRBV5-1 once TRBD1 CASSLAGTGYSPLHF